This T cell receptor beta chain was observed in a study of CD8 T cells in ankylosing spondylitis. V was shortened by 3 bases and J by 5 bases, with 13 bases between the two germline ends. The CDR3 consists of 15 residues. Per the germline V gene, CDR1 is SGHVS and CDR2 is FQNEAQ. Whole-study results and caveats: The disease-linked clones had a CD8+ phenotype and low blood frequencies.

TCRdb passed the 5' RACE reads through MiXCR, listing each CDR3 protein once. Of roughly 250,000 distinct CDR3 sequences listed, roughly 8.6% are singletons. In this sample, this clonotype turned up many times. Its antigen is as yet unknown. The receptor was derived from a male donor with ankylosing spondylitis or in good health (not recorded which). The V and J genes are TRBV7-8 and TRBJ2-2; perhaps TRBD2 as D (7 bases). The sequencing sample was made of blood, either unsorted or a sorted T cell fraction (not recorded which). CDR3 sequence: CASSFTGRGTGELFF. The CDR3 region has the DNA TGTGCCAGCAGCTTTACAGGGCGGGGGACCGGGGAGCTGTTTTTT.